The source of this TCR beta chain is a study of T cells after yellow fever vaccination (dated by TCRdb to the late 2010s). Background on the whole study: The SMART-Seq v4 Ultra Low Input RNA kit was used to prepare libraries from fractions with low cell numbers. Bulk TCR alpha and beta repertoires were sequenced longitudinally to track T-cell clones before and after primary and booster YFV17D yellow fever vaccination. The cohort comprised two healthy male donors, one aged 18 to 30 and one aged 30 to 40 years. Blood was drawn at multiple timepoints before and after primary and secondary immunization, with bulk PBMC replicates and cell subsets isolated.

Inclusive of the bounding cysteine and phenylalanine, the CDR3 is 13 residues long. Just CDR3 DNA is preserved here, 39 bases in frame from base 1. CDR1 and CDR2, looked up from the germline V gene, are SGHDT and YYEEEE. The trim is 4 bases for V and 3 bases for J, with a gap of 11 bases between the germline ends. This sample's treatment or condition label indicates: live attenuated yellow fever vaccine strain. At each blood-draw timepoint, two biological replicates of bulk PBMCs were collected. PBMCs were isolated from peripheral blood using a standard Ficoll-Paque protocol. TriZol was used to extract RNA from bulk PBMCs, from CD4 and CD8 fractions, and from dextramer-positive and dextramer-negative fractions. The paper as a whole reports these results and caveats: Compared with the primary T-cell response, the secondary T-cell response was faster but weaker, reaching its peak on day 5 rather than on day 15. After the booster, most clones that had expanded after primary vaccination were detected again (around 97% of CD4 and 88% of CD8), suggesting broad maintenance of memory. Only a couple of donors were included in the study, so the extent to which the findings can be generalized is limited. A small fraction of clonotypes appeared in both the CD4 and CD8 compartments, likely as a result of convergent recombination. FACS-sorted repertoires could contain abundant contaminating clonotypes from the bulk population, so computational filtering was required.

TCR cDNA was synthesized by 5'RACE template switching, through which a universal primer site and unique molecular identifiers were introduced. cDNA synthesis was primed from both the TCR alpha and TCR beta constant segments. Library amplification involved two PCR steps, and the second step added sample barcodes and sequencing adapters. Sequencing of the libraries was done on either Illumina HiSeq 2500 (2x100 bp) or NovaSeq (2x150 bp). Under the source paper's analysis protocol: MIGEC handled demultiplexing of reads and collapsing into UMI consensus sequences, while MiXCR performed V(D)J alignment. Clonotypes responding to the vaccine were identified with edgeR on replicate PBMC samples, with the criteria of FDR below 0.01 and a log2 fold change above 5 up to day 15. CD4 or CD8 identity was assigned to each bulk clonotype according to whether the clonotype was present at higher abundance in the sequenced CD4 repertoire or the sequenced CD8 repertoire. TCRdb passed the public sequencing reads through fastp at Q25 and MiXCR, retaining productive beta sequences. CDR3 protein sequences are deduplicated, and each keeps its most common genes and DNA. TCRdb assigned the V and J calls; the authors' analysis was not used. The sample records around 600,000 distinct CDR3 sequences, 12% of which are singletons. 14% to 15% of the sample comes from the top ten.

Details on this clonotype: The target of this receptor is not known. No much larger clonotype is one base removed from it; base qualities were not supplied.

This specimen consisted of PBMCs, obtained on the day of the yellow fever booster vaccination. Recombination connected TRBV5-6 to TRBJ2-7; no D gene is confidently identified. The receptor was isolated from a man aged 25-45 years who received the YFV17D yellow fever vaccine. The DNA sequence follows: TGTGCCAGCAGCCCCAAGCGCCACTACGAGCAGTACTTC. This yields the protein CASSPKRHYEQYF.